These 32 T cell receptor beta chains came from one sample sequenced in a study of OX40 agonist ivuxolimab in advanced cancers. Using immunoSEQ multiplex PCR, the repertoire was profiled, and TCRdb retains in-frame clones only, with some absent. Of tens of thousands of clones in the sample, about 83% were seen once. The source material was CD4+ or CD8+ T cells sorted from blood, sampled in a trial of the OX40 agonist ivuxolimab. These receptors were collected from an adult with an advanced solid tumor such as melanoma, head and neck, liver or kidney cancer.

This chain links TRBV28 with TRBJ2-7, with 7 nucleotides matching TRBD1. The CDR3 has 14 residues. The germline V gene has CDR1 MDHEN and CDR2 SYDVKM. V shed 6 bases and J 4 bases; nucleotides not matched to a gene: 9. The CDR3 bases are TGTGCCAGCAGCCGCCGAAGGGGGCTGTACGAGCAGTACTTC. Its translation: CASSRRRGLYEQYF. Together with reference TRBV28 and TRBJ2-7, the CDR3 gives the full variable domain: DVKVTQSSRYLVKRTGEKVFLECVQDMDHENMFWYRQDPGLGLRLIYFSYDVKMKEKGDIPEGYSVSREKKERFSLILESASTNQTSMYLCASSRRRGLYEQYFGPGTRLTVT.

CDR3: CASSLGLDSYEQYF. CDR3 nucleotide sequence: TGTGCCAGCAGCTTAGGCCTTGACTCCTACGAGCAGTACTTC. This chain joins TRBV13 and TRBJ2-7; D unresolved. There are 14 residues in the CDR3. Looked up from germline, CDR1 is PRHDT and CDR2 is FYEKMQ (reference sequence). The V end was cut by 0 bases, the J end by 0 bases, with 6 bases between.

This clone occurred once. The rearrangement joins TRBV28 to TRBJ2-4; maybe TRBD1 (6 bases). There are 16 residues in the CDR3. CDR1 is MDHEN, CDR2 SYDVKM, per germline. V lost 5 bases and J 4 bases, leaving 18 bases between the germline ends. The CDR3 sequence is CASSLRTAERKNIQYF. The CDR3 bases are TGTGCCAGCAGTCTACGGACAGCCGAGAGAAAAAACATTCAGTACTTC. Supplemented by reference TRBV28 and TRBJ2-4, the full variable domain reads DVKVTQSSRYLVKRTGEKVFLECVQDMDHENMFWYRQDPGLGLRLIYFSYDVKMKEKGDIPEGYSVSREKKERFSLILESASTNQTSMYLCASSLRTAERKNIQYFGAGTRLSVL.

The CDR3 bases are TGTGCCAGCAGCCAAGGACAGGGGACCGGCTACGAGCAGTACTTC. Translated, it gives CASSQGQGTGYEQYF. The V and J genes are TRBV4-2 and TRBJ2-7; TRBD1 agrees at 8 bases. CDR3 size: 15 residues. V gave up 1 base and J gave up 3 bases; unmatched junction bases: 5. Germline CDR1 reads LGHNA; CDR2 reads YNFKEQ.

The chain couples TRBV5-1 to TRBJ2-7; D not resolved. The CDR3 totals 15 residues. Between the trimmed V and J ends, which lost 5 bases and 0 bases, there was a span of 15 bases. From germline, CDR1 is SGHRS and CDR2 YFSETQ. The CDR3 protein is CASRVLTESSYEQYF. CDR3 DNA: TGCGCCAGCAGGGTATTGACCGAGAGCTCCTACGAGCAGTACTTC.

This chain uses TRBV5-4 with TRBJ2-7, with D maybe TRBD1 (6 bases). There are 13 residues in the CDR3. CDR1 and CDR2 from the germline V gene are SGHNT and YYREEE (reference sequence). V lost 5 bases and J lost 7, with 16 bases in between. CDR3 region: CASSEGQGKEQYF. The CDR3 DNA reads TGTGCCAGCAGTGAGGGGCAGGGGAAAGAGCAGTACTTC.

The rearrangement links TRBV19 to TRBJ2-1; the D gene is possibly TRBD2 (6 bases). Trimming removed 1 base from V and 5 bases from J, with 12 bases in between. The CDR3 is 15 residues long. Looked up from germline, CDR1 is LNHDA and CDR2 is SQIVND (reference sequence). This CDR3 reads CASSIVAERHNEQFF. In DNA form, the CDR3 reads TGTGCCAGTAGTATAGTAGCGGAGAGGCACAATGAGCAGTTCTTC.

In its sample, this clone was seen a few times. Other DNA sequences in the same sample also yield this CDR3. The CDR3 reads CASSNRTSGKYF. In DNA, the CDR3 is TGTGCCAGCAGCAATCGGACTAGCGGGAAGTACTTC. This chain links TRBV7-9 with TRBJ2-7; 12 bases are shared with TRBD2. The germline V gene encodes CDR1 SEHNR and CDR2 FQNEAQ (reference sequence). The V gene end was trimmed by 5 bases and the J gene end by 11 bases; junction bases not matched to a gene: 4. The CDR3 loop spans 12 amino acids.

CDR3: CASSDLQGALGTDTQYF. The CDR3, as DNA: TGTGCCAGCAGTGACCTACAGGGGGCCCTGGGCACAGATACGCAGTATTTT. This sequence joins TRBV27 and TRBJ2-3; the match to TRBD1 covers 9 bases. Germline CDR1 and CDR2: MNHEY and SMNVEV (reference sequence). The CDR3 covers 17 residues. V gave up 5 bases and J gave up 1 base; unmatched junction bases: 10.

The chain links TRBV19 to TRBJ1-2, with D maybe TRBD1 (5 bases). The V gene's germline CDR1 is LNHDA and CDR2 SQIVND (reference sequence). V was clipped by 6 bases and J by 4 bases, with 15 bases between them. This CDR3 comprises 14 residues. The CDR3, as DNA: TGTGCCAGTAGCGCTCGGGGGGACGGCTATGGCTACACCTTC. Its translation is CASSARGDGYGYTF.

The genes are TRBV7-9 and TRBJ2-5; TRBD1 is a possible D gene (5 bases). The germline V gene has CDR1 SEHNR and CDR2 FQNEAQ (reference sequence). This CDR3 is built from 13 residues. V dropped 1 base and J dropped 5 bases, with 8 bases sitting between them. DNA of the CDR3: TGTGCCAGCAGCTTAGGGGGCAGGGAGACCCAGTACTTC. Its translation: CASSLGGRETQYF.

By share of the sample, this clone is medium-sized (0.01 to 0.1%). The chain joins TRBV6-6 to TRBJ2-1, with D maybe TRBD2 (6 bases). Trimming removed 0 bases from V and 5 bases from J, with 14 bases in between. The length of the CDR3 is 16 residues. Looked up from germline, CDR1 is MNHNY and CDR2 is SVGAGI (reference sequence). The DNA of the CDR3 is TGTGCCAGCAGTTACTCGATGGCGGGACCACACAATGAGCAGTTCTTC. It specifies CASSYSMAGPHNEQFF.

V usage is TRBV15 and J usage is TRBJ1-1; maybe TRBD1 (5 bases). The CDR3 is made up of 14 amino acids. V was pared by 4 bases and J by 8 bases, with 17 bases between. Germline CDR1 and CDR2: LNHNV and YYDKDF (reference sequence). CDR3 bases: TGTGCCACCAGCAAGAGATCCCAGGGATCAGAAGCTTTCTTT. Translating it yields CATSKRSQGSEAFF.

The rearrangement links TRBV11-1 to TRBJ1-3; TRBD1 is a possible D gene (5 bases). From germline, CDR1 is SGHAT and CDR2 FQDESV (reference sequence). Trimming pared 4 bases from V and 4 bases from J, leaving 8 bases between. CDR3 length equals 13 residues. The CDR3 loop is CASSSNRGNTIYF. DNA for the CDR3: TGTGCCAGCAGCTCGAACAGGGGAAACACCATATATTTT. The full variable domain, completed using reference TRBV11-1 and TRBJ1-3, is EAEVAQSPRYKITEKSQAVAFWCDPISGHATLYWYRQILGQGPELLVQFQDESVVDDSQLPKDRFSAERLKGVDSTLKIQPAELGDSAMYLCASSSNRGNTIYFGEGSWLTVV.

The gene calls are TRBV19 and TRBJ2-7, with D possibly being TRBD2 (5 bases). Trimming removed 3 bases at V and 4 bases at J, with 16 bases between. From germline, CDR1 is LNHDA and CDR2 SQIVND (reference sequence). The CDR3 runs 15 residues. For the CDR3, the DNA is TGTGCCAGTAGTATGTCGGGATCCCAATATTACGAGCAGTACTTC. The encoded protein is CASSMSGSQYYEQYF.

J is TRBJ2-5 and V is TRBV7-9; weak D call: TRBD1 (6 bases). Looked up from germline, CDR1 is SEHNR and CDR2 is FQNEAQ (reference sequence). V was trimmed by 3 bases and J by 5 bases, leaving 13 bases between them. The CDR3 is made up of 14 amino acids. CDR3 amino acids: CASSLGAPWETQYF. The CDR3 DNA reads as TGTGCCAGCAGCTTGGGGGCCCCGTGGGAGACCCAGTACTTC. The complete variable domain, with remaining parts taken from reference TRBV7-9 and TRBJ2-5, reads DTGVSQNPRHKITKRGQNVTFRCDPISEHNRLYWYRQTLGQGPEFLTYFQNEAQLEKSRLLSDRFSAERPKGSFSTLEIQRTEQGDSAMYLCASSLGAPWETQYFGPGTRLLVL.

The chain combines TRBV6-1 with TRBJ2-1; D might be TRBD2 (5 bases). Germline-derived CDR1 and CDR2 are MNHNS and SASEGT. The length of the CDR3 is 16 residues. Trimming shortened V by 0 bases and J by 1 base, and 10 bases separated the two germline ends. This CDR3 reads CASSEARGSSYNEQFF. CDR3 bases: TGTGCCAGCAGTGAAGCCCGGGGAAGTTCCTACAATGAGCAGTTCTTC.

The CDR3 loop reads CSAGPGGEQFF. CDR3 sequence (DNA): TGCAGTGCAGGGCCGGGAGGTGAGCAGTTCTTC. This chain uses TRBV20-1 with TRBJ2-1; 7 nucleotides match TRBD2. The CDR3 consists of 11 residues. Germline V gene data show CDR1 as DFQATT and CDR2 as SNEGSKA (reference sequence). V lost 6 bases to trimming and J lost 9 bases; unmatched junction nucleotides: 5.

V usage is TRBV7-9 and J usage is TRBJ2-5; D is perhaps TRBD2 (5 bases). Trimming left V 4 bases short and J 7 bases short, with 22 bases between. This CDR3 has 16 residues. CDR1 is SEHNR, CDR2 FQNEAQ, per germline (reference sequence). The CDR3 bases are TGTGCCAGCAGCTGGGCTTCGAGCGGCCCCATTCGGACCCAGTACTTC. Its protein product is CASSWASSGPIRTQYF.

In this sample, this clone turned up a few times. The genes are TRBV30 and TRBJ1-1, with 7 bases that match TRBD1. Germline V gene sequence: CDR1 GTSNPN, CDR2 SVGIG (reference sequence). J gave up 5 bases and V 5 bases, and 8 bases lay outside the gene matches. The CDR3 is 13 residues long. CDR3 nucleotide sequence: TGTGCCTGGGCACAGGGGCCATCGACTGAAGCTTTCTTT. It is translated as CAWAQGPSTEAFF.

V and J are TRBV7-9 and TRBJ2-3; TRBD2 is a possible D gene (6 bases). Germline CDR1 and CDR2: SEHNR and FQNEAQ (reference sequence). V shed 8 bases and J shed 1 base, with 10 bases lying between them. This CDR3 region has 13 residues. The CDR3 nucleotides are TGTGCCAGCCGCCCGGGGGGCACAGATACGCAGTATTTT. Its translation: CASRPGGTDTQYF.

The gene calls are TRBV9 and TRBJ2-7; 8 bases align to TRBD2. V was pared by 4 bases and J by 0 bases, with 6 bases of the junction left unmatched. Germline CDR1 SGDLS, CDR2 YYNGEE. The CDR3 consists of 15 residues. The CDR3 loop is CASSRGGPSSYEQYF. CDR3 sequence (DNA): TGTGCCAGCAGCCGGGGGGGCCCAAGCTCCTACGAGCAGTACTTC.

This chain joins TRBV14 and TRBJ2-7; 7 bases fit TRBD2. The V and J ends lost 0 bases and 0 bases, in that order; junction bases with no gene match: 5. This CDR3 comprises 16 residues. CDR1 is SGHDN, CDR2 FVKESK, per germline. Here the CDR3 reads CASSQEEIAGSYEQYF. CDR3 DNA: TGTGCCAGCAGCCAAGAGGAGATAGCGGGCTCCTACGAGCAGTACTTC.

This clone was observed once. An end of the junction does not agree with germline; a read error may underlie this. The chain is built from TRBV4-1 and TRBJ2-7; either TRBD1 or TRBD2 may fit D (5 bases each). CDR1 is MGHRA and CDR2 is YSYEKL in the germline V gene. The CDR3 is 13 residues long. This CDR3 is CASSLAPGHEQYF. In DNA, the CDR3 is TGTGCCAGCAGCTTGGCCCCGGGGCACGAGCAGTACTTC.

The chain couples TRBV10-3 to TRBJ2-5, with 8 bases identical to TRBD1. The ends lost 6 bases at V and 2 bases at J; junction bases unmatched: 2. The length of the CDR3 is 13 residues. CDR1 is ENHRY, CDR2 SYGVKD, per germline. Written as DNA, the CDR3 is TGTGCCATCAGCTGGACAGGGCAAGAGACCCAGTACTTC. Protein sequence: CAISWTGQETQYF.

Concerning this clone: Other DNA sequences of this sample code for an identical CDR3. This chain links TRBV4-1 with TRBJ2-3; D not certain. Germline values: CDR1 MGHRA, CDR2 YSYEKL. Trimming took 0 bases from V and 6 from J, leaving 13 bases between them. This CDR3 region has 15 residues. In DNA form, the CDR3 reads TGCGCCAGCAGCCAAGATGGTGGCAACTACGATACGCAGTATTTT. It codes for CASSQDGGNYDTQYF.

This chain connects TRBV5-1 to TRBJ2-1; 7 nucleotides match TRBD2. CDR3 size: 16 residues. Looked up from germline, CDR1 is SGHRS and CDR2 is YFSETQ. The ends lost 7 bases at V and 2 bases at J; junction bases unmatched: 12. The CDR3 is CASGRWAGDTYNEQFF. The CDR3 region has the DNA TGCGCCAGCGGGCGATGGGCGGGAGACACCTACAATGAGCAGTTCTTC.

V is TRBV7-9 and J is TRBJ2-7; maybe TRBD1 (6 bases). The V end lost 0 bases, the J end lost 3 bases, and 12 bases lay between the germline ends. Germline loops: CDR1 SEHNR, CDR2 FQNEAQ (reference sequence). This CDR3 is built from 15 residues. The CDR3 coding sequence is TGTGCCAGCAGCTTAGCAGGACAGACCATCTACGAGCAGTACTTC. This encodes CASSLAGQTIYEQYF.

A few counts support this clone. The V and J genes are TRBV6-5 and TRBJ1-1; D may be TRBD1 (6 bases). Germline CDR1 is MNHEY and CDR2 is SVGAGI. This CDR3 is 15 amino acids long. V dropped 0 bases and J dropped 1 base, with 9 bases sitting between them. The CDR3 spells CASSYSGAGNTEAFF. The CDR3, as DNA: TGTGCCAGCAGTTACTCGGGGGCGGGGAACACTGAAGCTTTCTTT.

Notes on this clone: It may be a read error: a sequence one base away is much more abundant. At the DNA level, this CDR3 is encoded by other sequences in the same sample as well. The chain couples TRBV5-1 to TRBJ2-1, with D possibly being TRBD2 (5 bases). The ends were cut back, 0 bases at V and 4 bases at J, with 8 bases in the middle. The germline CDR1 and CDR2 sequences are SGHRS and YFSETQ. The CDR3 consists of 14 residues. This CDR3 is CASSLGGGYNEQFF. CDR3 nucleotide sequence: TGCGCCAGCAGCTTGGGAGGAGGTTACAATGAGCAGTTCTTC.

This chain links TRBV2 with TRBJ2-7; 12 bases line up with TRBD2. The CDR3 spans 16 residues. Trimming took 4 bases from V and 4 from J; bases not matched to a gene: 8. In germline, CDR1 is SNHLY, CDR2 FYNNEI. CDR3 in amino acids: CASSGQTSGSPYEQYF. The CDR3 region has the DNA TGTGCCAGCAGTGGCCAGACTAGCGGGAGCCCGTACGAGCAGTACTTC.

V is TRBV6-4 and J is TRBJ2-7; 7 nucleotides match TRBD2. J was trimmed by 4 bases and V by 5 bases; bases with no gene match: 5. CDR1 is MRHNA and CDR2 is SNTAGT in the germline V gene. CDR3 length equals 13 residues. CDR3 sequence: CASSPPGGYEQYF. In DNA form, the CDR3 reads TGTGCCAGCAGTCCCCCCGGGGGGTACGAGCAGTACTTC.